A single sample gave rise to the 31 T cell receptor beta chains below, sequenced in a study of blood T cell repertoires in COVID-19. Produced via immunoSEQ multiplex PCR; TCRdb's table is partial and in-frame only. The sample yields roughly 36,000 clones, about 94% seen once. The source material was peripheral blood. These receptors all come from a human donor with active COVID-19. The donor label of this sample is uncertain.

The count of this clone is one. This sequence joins TRBV6-5 and TRBJ2-7; 10 nucleotides match TRBD2. The CDR3 is 15 residues long. From germline, CDR1 is MNHEY and CDR2 SVGAGI. After removal of 2 bases from V and 4 bases from J, the junction contained 5 bases not matched to a gene. As DNA, the CDR3 is TGTGCCAGCAGTTACCCAGGAGCGGGGGGGTACGAGCAGTACTTC. As protein: CASSYPGAGGYEQYF.

V is TRBV3-1 (or the pseudogene TRBV3-2) and J is TRBJ2-3; TRBD2 matches at 9 bases. Germline loops: CDR1 LGHDT, CDR2 YNNKEL (reference sequence). The CDR3 is 17 amino acids. V lost 0 bases, J lost 5 bases, and 9 bases stayed unmatched. The CDR3 DNA is TGTGCCAGCAGCCAAGATTCGGGCGGGGGGGCCGTAGATACGCAGTATTTT. Its translation: CASSQDSGGGAVDTQYF.

CDR3 DNA sequence: TGCGCCAGCAGTCAATCCGAAATCTGCCCCGAGTGGGAGCTGTTTTTT. Translation: CASSQSEICPEWELFF. The V gene is TRBV23-1, the J gene TRBJ2-2; D remains unclear. TRBV23-1 is sorted into the ORF group, with uncertain function. Trimming cost V 0 bases and J 9 bases, with 17 bases left between them. The CDR3 runs to 16 residues.

The chain links TRBV12-3 or TRBV12-4 to TRBJ1-1, with D maybe TRBD1 (6 bases). The V and J ends lost 4 bases and 3 bases respectively, with 9 bases between them. The CDR3 consists of 13 residues. The CDR3 nucleotides are TGTGCCAGCAGTTCACAGGGCTACACTGAAGCTTTCTTT. Translation gives CASSSQGYTEAFF.

V usage is TRBV5-4 and J usage is TRBJ2-1; no clear D gene. V dropped 0 bases and J dropped 0 bases, with 10 bases sitting between them. In germline, CDR1 is SGHNT, CDR2 YYREEE (reference sequence). This CDR3 has 16 amino acids. The CDR3 protein is CASSLVTQSSYNEQFF. CDR3 DNA: TGTGCCAGCAGCTTGGTGACTCAGAGCTCCTACAATGAGCAGTTCTTC.

This clone has just one count. This chain links TRBV28 with TRBJ2-1; no firm D call. This CDR3 spans 12 amino acids. The V end was cut by 7 bases, the J end by 0 bases, with 4 bases between. Germline lookup yields CDR1 MDHEN and CDR2 SYDVKM. In DNA form, the CDR3 reads TGTGCCAGCACTGTCTCCTACAATGAGCAGTTCTTC. Encoded protein: CASTVSYNEQFF.

The V gene is TRBV6-1, the J gene TRBJ1-1, with 7 bases matching TRBD1. Germline V CDR1 and CDR2: MNHNS, SASEGT. This CDR3 comprises 14 residues. The J segment lost 11 bases and the V segment lost 1 base, leaving 10 bases of the junction unmatched. CDR3 amino acids: CASSEDSRGGTAFF. CDR3 in DNA: TGTGCCAGCAGTGAAGATTCACGAGGGGGCACCGCTTTCTTT.

The chain couples TRBV11-3 to TRBJ2-7; 9 nucleotides line up with TRBD1. The germline V gene has CDR1 SGHNT and CDR2 YENEEA. The CDR3 has 15 amino acids. The ends lost 1 base at V and 2 bases at J; junction bases unmatched: 3. CDR3 in amino acids: CASSLGTGETYEQYF. CDR3 nucleotides: TGTGCCAGCAGCTTAGGGACAGGGGAAACCTACGAGCAGTACTTC.

This chain joins TRBV19 and TRBJ1-5; possibly TRBD1 for D (6 bases). Germline lookup yields CDR1 LNHDA and CDR2 SQIVND (reference sequence). V lost 5 bases and J 0 bases, leaving 20 bases between the germline ends. The CDR3 runs to 18 residues. CDR3 loop: CASSAKTTGTYSNQPQHF. For the CDR3, the DNA is TGTGCCAGTAGTGCAAAAACAACAGGGACGTATAGCAATCAGCCCCAGCATTTT.

In its sample, this clone was seen a few times. This rearrangement joins TRBV18 to TRBJ1-1, with a weak D call TRBD1 (5 bases). Germline V lookup: CDR1 KGHSH, CDR2 LQKENI. This CDR3 comprises 14 residues. Trimming took off 4 bases at V and 4 bases at J, with 13 bases between the two ends. In nucleotides, the CDR3 is TGTGCCAGCTCACGAGGACGGGGGAGCACTGAAGCTTTCTTT. Its translation: CASSRGRGSTEAFF. Full variable domain (outside the CDR3, taken from reference TRBV18 and TRBJ1-1): NAGVMQNPRHLVRRRGQEARLRCSPMKGHSHVYWYRQLPEEGLKFMVYLQKENIIDESGMPKERFSAEFPKEGPSILRIQQVVRGDSAAYFCASSRGRGSTEAFFGQGTRLTVV.

J is TRBJ1-2 and V is TRBV19; D is uncertain. This CDR3 region has 16 residues. The V gene lost 3 bases and the J gene lost 1 base, with 15 bases spanning the gap. Germline assignment: CDR1 LNHDA and CDR2 SQIVND (reference sequence). The DNA of the CDR3 is TGTGCCAGTAGTATGTTTACCAGGCAGATTAACTATGGCTACACCTTC. It translates to CASSMFTRQINYGYTF.

The rearrangement links TRBV5-1 to TRBJ1-2, with 7 bases matching TRBD1. Germline CDR1 reads SGHRS; CDR2 reads YFSETQ. V trimming: 6 bases; J trimming: 0 bases; junction bases outside the gene matches: 8. This CDR3 is built from 15 residues. CDR3 in DNA: TGCGCCAGCACCTTAGGGACAGATCCTAACTATGGCTACACCTTC. Its translation: CASTLGTDPNYGYTF.

The V call is TRBV5-4, the J call TRBJ2-5, with 7 bases identical to TRBD1. V gave up 4 bases and J gave up 2 bases; unmatched junction bases: 5. This CDR3 region has 14 residues. Germline CDR1 is SGHNT and CDR2 is YYREEE (reference sequence). As DNA, the CDR3 is TGTGCCAGCAGCGGGAAGGACAGGCAAGAGACCCAGTACTTC. Translated, it gives CASSGKDRQETQYF.

The V and J genes are TRBV5-1 and TRBJ2-2; 8 bases agree with TRBD1. With 6 bases clipped from V and 0 bases from J, the junction kept 4 bases outside the gene matches. Germline V gene lookup returns CDR1 SGHRS and CDR2 YFSETQ. This CDR3 has 15 residues. CDR3 DNA: TGCGCCAGCACAACAGGGGGGACGAACACCGGGGAGCTGTTTTTT. Its translation is CASTTGGTNTGELFF.

The chain links TRBV3-1 (or the pseudogene TRBV3-2) to TRBJ2-7; 9 positions agree with TRBD2. This CDR3 region has 16 residues. Germline V gives CDR1 LGHDT, CDR2 YNNKEL (reference sequence). The ends lost 0 bases at V and 3 bases at J; junction bases unmatched: 6. The CDR3: CASSQEPSGALYEQYF. DNA of the CDR3: TGTGCCAGCAGCCAAGAACCTAGCGGGGCTCTCTACGAGCAGTACTTC.

This rearrangement joins TRBV5-1 to TRBJ2-5, with 7 bases matching TRBD1. CDR3 size: 14 residues. The germline CDR1 and CDR2 sequences are SGHRS and YFSETQ. V trimming: 4 bases; J trimming: 3 bases; junction bases outside the gene matches: 6. The CDR3 DNA sequence: TGCGCCAGCAGCAAGGGACAGATAGAAGAGACCCAGTACTTC. Protein: CASSKGQIEETQYF.

A remark on this clone: It is unclear where the CDR3 begins or ends on the DNA, so no DNA is shown, and the CDR3 is as TCRdb lists it. This chain joins TRBV18 and TRBJ1-2. The CDR3 comprises 14 residues, both ends counted. Germline V gene data show CDR1 as KGHSH and CDR2 as LQKENI. The CDR3 is CASSPWGDFRGYTF.

The J gene is TRBJ1-3, the V gene TRBV18; 10 nucleotides align to TRBD1. The length of the CDR3 is 16 residues. V shed 4 bases and J 2 bases; nucleotides not matched to a gene: 5. CDR1 and CDR2 (germline): KGHSH, LQKENI. This CDR3 reads CASSRDRGGTGNTIYF. The CDR3, as DNA: TGTGCCAGCTCACGGGACAGGGGAGGAACTGGAAACACCATATATTTT.

This clone showed up just a few times. The chain recombines TRBV15 with TRBJ2-1; D is unclear. The CDR3 is 12 amino acids. The V end was cut by 1 base, the J end by 8 bases, with 6 bases between. Germline V gene lookup returns CDR1 LNHNV and CDR2 YYDKDF (reference sequence). The CDR3 sequence: CATSRANYEQFF. For the CDR3, the DNA is TGTGCCACCAGCAGAGCCAATTATGAGCAGTTCTTC.

The gene calls are TRBV19 and TRBJ2-2; 13 nucleotides agree with TRBD2. The CDR3 spans 19 residues. Trimming cost V 6 bases and J 0 bases; bases outside gene matches: 10. CDR1 is LNHDA, CDR2 SQIVND, per germline (reference sequence). The CDR3 bases are TGTGCCAGTAGACGACTAGCGGGAGGAGGTTTAACGAACACCGGGGAGCTGTTTTTT. Translation gives CASRRLAGGGLTNTGELFF.

V gene TRBV18 combines with J gene TRBJ2-1, with TRBD1 matching 8 bases. The germline V gene has CDR1 KGHSH and CDR2 LQKENI. The V and J ends lost 0 bases and 7 bases, in that order; junction bases with no gene match: 8. CDR3 length equals 16 residues. CDR3 bases: TGTGCCAGCTCACCACCTCCAGGGGGCGCGATTAATGAGCAGTTCTTC. This encodes CASSPPPGGAINEQFF.

The V and J genes are TRBV4-3 and TRBJ2-7; TRBD1 matches 7 bases. The length of the CDR3 is 15 residues. Germline trimming cut 0 bases from V and 2 bases from J; bases unmatched to any gene: 4. Looked up from germline, CDR1 is LGHNA and CDR2 is YSLEER. CDR3 loop: CASSQDDRATYEQYF. As DNA, the CDR3 is TGCGCCAGCAGCCAAGACGACAGGGCGACCTACGAGCAGTACTTC.

The chain combines TRBV19 with TRBJ2-2; 9 nucleotides line up with TRBD1. The CDR3 contains 16 residues. In germline, CDR1 is LNHDA, CDR2 SQIVND (reference sequence). J lost 4 bases, V lost 6 bases, and 9 bases had no gene match. CDR3 in DNA: TGTGCCAGTAGAAACCCGGGACAGGGCACCACCGGGGAGCTGTTTTTT. The encoded protein is CASRNPGQGTTGELFF.

This chain uses TRBV28 with TRBJ2-1; weak D call: TRBD2 (6 bases). The CDR3 covers 16 residues. CDR1 MDHEN and CDR2 SYDVKM come from the germline V gene. V shed 4 bases and J shed 0 bases, with 13 bases lying between them. CDR3 bases: TGTGCCAGCAGTTCCGTACTAGCTAGCTCCTACAATGAGCAGTTCTTC. Its translation is CASSSVLASSYNEQFF.

CDR3 coding DNA: TGTGCCAGCAGTGAAAGAGGGTCGGTGAACTATGGCTACACCTTC. Translated, it gives CASSERGSVNYGYTF. The chain carries TRBV2 and TRBJ1-2; D unclear. The V end lost 2 bases, the J end lost 2 bases, and 12 bases lay between the germline ends. There are 15 residues in the CDR3. CDR1 is SNHLY and CDR2 is FYNNEI in the germline V gene.

The rearrangement joins TRBV4-1 to TRBJ2-7; 9 bases fit TRBD1. This CDR3 is 18 amino acids long. The germline V gene encodes CDR1 MGHRA and CDR2 YSYEKL. Losses at the gene ends were 4 bases for V and 4 bases for J; bases not matched to a gene: 17. CDR3 amino acids: CASSLRDTARDRVYEQYF. The DNA for the CDR3 is TGCGCCAGCAGCCTGCGGGACACCGCTCGGGACAGGGTTTACGAGCAGTACTTC.

The J gene is TRBJ2-3, the V gene TRBV28, with D tentatively TRBD1 (6 bases). Germline V gene sequence: CDR1 MDHEN, CDR2 SYDVKM. The V end was cut by 5 bases, the J end by 7 bases, with 13 bases between. This CDR3 has 13 amino acids. CDR3 coding DNA: TGTGCCAGCAGTCCAGGACAGCCCAATACGCAGTATTTT. It codes for CASSPGQPNTQYF.

The J gene is TRBJ1-2, the V gene TRBV5-4, with no clear D. V was clipped by 5 bases and J by 8 bases, with 19 bases between them. This CDR3 spans 14 amino acids. CDR1 and CDR2 from the germline V gene are SGHNT and YYREEE (reference sequence). This CDR3 reads CASRGLELTSGYTF. The DNA of the CDR3 is TGTGCCAGCAGGGGTCTCGAGTTGACTTCGGGCTACACCTTC.

Comments on this clone: Mismatch with germline at one junction end may stem from a read error. In DNA form, the CDR3 reads TGTGCCAGCAGCTTAGGAGGACTAGCCGGTGAGCTGTTTTTT. Translating gives CASSLGGLAGELFF. The J gene is TRBJ2-2, the V gene TRBV7-9; 8 bases are shared with TRBD2. CDR1 is SEHNR, CDR2 FQNEAQ, per germline (reference sequence). The CDR3 sequence is 14 residues long.

This rearrangement joins TRBV5-1 to TRBJ2-6; 9 nucleotides match TRBD1. Germline V gene lookup returns CDR1 SGHRS and CDR2 YFSETQ. V gave up 0 bases and J gave up 3 bases; unmatched junction bases: 7. CDR3 size: 18 residues. This CDR3 is CASSLAGQGLRGANVLTF. CDR3 coding DNA: TGCGCCAGCAGCTTGGCAGGACAGGGGCTCCGTGGGGCCAACGTCCTGACTTTC.

The V and J genes are TRBV6-5 and TRBJ2-5; D call uncertain. V was clipped by 4 bases and J by 5 bases, with 5 bases between them. The germline V gene has CDR1 MNHEY and CDR2 SVGAGI. This CDR3 spans 11 amino acids. The CDR3 reads CASSFRETQYF. The CDR3 DNA sequence: TGTGCCAGCAGTTTCAGGGAGACCCAGTACTTC.